This TCR beta chain came from a study of blood T cell repertoires in COVID-19. Study-wide background: Sources were T cells, B-cell-depleted T cells, or PBMCs; the material itself was cDNA or gDNA.

Germline CDR1 reads KGHSH; CDR2 reads LQKENI. The V end was cut by 3 bases, the J end by 7 bases, with 12 bases between. This CDR3 has 13 amino acids. Clones were read by immunoSEQ multiplex PCR, and TCRdb kept only the in-frame ones, dropping some. The sample lists hundreds of thousands of clones, about 82% seen once, with around 1.9% in the top ten. In assigning cohorts, the study relied on participant-reported clinical history. The source material was PBMCs or T cells enriched from blood (not recorded which). The origin of this receptor is a woman in her forties or fifties who had recovered from COVID-19. The V gene is TRBV18, the J gene TRBJ1-1, with D possibly TRBD1 on 5 matching bases. CDR3 sequence reads: CASSPGLGHEAFF. The CDR3 bases are TGTGCCAGCTCACCGGGGTTGGGGCATGAAGCTTTCTTT.